What follows is one TCR beta chain and its context. This clonotype occurred a few times. This clone's antigen is unknown. Base qualities are not at hand, and no much larger clone is one base apart. These data originate in a study of T-cell memory formation after mild COVID-19 (dated by TCRdb to the early 2020s). For the wider study: TCR sequence clusters from the two donors were largely donor specific. The cohort comprised two young, previously healthy adult volunteers, one female and one male. In two donors, T-cell clones that expanded and contracted after mild COVID-19 were tracked by sequencing TCRalpha and TCRbeta repertoires over time.

Measured from the cysteine to the phenylalanine, the CDR3 is 14 residues long. Here the CDR3 DNA is all that survives: 42 bases in frame from base 1. The trim is 0 bases for V and 8 bases for J, with a gap of 11 bases between the germline ends. CDR1 DFQATT and CDR2 SNEGSKA are derived from the germline V gene (reference sequence). Ficoll-Paque density gradient centrifugation was the method used to isolate PBMCs. What the authors observed across the whole study: Contracting CD4+ clones were located mainly in the CM and EM memory subsets, whereas CD8+ clones were found to be enriched in EMRA. Some responding clones were detected in pre-infection memory, suggesting pre-existing cross-reactive memory T cells joined the SARS-CoV-2 response. Whether the second-wave clones peaking on day 37 were SARS-CoV-2 specific was not confirmed. Clones contracting from day 15 to 85 had balanced CD4/CD8 phenotypes, while a second wave expanding from day 15 to 37 was biased towards CD4+. The study included only a couple of mild cases, and larger cohorts that include severe cases with pre-infection samples were judged to be necessary.

The reads were generated on an Illumina NovaSeq 6000. Using 5'RACE with constant-segment primers, TCRalpha and TCRbeta cDNA libraries were constructed, with sample barcodes and unique molecular identifiers added in the process. Trizol reagent was used to extract RNA from every sample. Library amplification was performed in two PCR steps, and a second sample barcode and Illumina TruSeq adapters were introduced in the second step. Libraries were sequenced on an Illumina NovaSeq with 2 x 150 bp paired-end reads. As for the authors' bioinformatics: The reads were demultiplexed and collapsed into UMI-guided consensus sequences using migec v1.2.7. With mixcr v2.1.11, UMI consensuses were aligned to TRA and TRB V and J templates and assembled into clonotypes. Clonotypes were classified as expanded or contracted when called significant by both edgeR and NoisET, with noise models trained on biological replicates. For edgeR calls, the cutoffs were a false discovery rate-adjusted p below 0.01 and a log2 fold-change threshold of 1. As an exploratory analysis of dynamics, PCA with hierarchical clustering was applied to max-normalized trajectories of the 1000 most abundant clonotypes. Separately sequenced CD4+ and CD8+ repertoires were used to assign the CD4 or CD8 phenotype of responding clones. In TCRdb, the public reads were trimmed at Q25 with fastp and aligned with MiXCR, with productive beta chains retained. All rows with the same CDR3 protein become a single entry with the most common DNA and genes. TCRdb's processing, not the study's, gives the V and J calls here. In all, the sample holds approximately 500,000 distinct CDR3 sequences, and around a quarter of those were seen once. The top ten hold approximately 13% of the sample.

The V and J segments used are TRBV20-1 and TRBJ1-6, with the D segment identity uncertain. This TCR was recovered from an adult woman who had mild COVID-19 (a few samples of this study predate the infection). The sample titles of this study are shuffled in the database, so cell type and time point are left out; the donor was told from shared clones. Specimen: PBMCs or a T cell subset sorted from them (not recorded which). DNA sequence: TGCAGTGCTAGAGATCTGGGAGGCGATTCACCCCTCCACTTT. Its amino acids are CSARDLGGDSPLHF.